These 13 T cell receptor beta chains share one sample of origin, sequenced in a study of regulatory T cells in long-lasting Graves disease (dated by TCRdb to the early 2020s). Libraries were prepared through multiplex PCR. Sequencing took place on an Illumina HiSeq 4000. TCR beta libraries were built with iRepertoire HTBI primers and Arm-PCR amplification of CDR3 regions. The public sequencing data were trimmed at Q25 with fastp and processed into clonotypes with MiXCR by TCRdb, which kept only in-frame beta chains. All rows with the same CDR3 protein become a single entry with the most common DNA and genes. Here the sample has roughly 400,000 distinct CDR3 sequences; under 25% occur a single time. The ten largest make up approximately 15% of the sample. The sample's time point label, in plain terms: persistent/refractory GD, antithyroid drugs over 5 years with positive TRAb. RNA was extracted from PBMCs in TRIzol for both TCR sequencing and RNA sequencing.

Sequenced material: peripheral blood mononuclear cells (PBMCs), taken when the disease was refractory, from a patient treated with antithyroid drugs. These receptors came from a female donor with Graves disease.

V is TRBV6-1 and J is TRBJ2-1; D is perhaps TRBD1 (5 bases). Trimming removed 3 bases from V and 0 bases from J, with 9 bases in between. The CDR3 is 15 amino acids. Germline V gene lookup returns CDR1 MNHNS and CDR2 SASEGT. CDR3 nucleotides: TGTGCCAGCAGTGAGGACATAAGCTCCTACAATGAGCAGTTCTTC. As protein: CASSEDISSYNEQFF.

The genes are TRBV4-1 and TRBJ2-7; the match to TRBD2 covers 10 bases. The germline V gene encodes CDR1 MGHRA and CDR2 YSYEKL. With V trimmed by 0 bases and J by 6 bases, 5 bases remained unmatched. This CDR3 contains 15 residues. CDR3: CASSQELAGPPEQYF. The CDR3 nucleotides are TGCGCCAGCAGCCAAGAACTAGCGGGACCACCCGAGCAGTACTTC.

V and J are TRBV12-3 or TRBV12-4 and TRBJ2-2; 9 positions match TRBD1. CDR3 length: 15 residues. The J segment lost 5 bases and the V segment lost 6 bases, leaving 7 bases of the junction unmatched. The CDR3 loop is CASSRDRVLTGELFF. The CDR3, as DNA: TGTGCCAGCAGCAGGGACAGGGTACTAACCGGGGAGCTGTTTTTT.

This clonotype was seen at least ten times. In nucleotides, the CDR3 is TGTGCCAGCAGGTCGGGACTAGGATACCAAGAGACCCAGTACTTC. Encoded protein: CASRSGLGYQETQYF. V and J are TRBV3-1 and TRBJ2-5, with 8 positions matching TRBD2. This CDR3 spans 15 amino acids. V was clipped by 6 bases and J by 0 bases; unmatched bases: 6. Germline V gene data show CDR1 as LGHDT and CDR2 as YNNKEL (reference sequence).

This clonotype came up many times. V usage is TRBV27 and J usage is TRBJ2-3; 8 bases are shared with TRBD2. Germline loops: CDR1 MNHEY, CDR2 SMNVEV (reference sequence). The CDR3 length is 14 residues. Trimming removed 8 bases from V and 2 bases from J; junction bases left unmatched: 6. In DNA, the CDR3 is TGTGCCAGCTCGAGCGGGAGACTCACAGATACGCAGTATTTT. This codes for CASSSGRLTDTQYF.

This clonotype occurred many times. V gene TRBV7-2 combines with J gene TRBJ1-4; D is possibly TRBD1 (6 bases). The V end was cut by 3 bases, the J end by 7 bases, with 15 bases between. CDR1 is SGHTA, CDR2 FQGNSA, per germline. CDR3 size: 15 residues. CDR3 sequence reads: CASSLISGAVEKLFF. CDR3 bases: TGTGCCAGCAGCTTGATTTCGGGGGCAGTTGAAAAACTGTTTTTT.

This clonotype was seen at least ten times. The chain recombines TRBV7-2 with TRBJ2-5; D is perhaps TRBD2 (6 bases). CDR3 length: 15 residues. V was cut by 1 base and J by 5 bases, with 14 bases left in between. The germline V gene encodes CDR1 SGHTA and CDR2 FQGNSA. The chain's CDR3 is CASSLDVRDWETQYF. CDR3 in DNA: TGTGCCAGCAGCTTAGATGTAAGGGACTGGGAGACCCAGTACTTC.

This clonotype was seen ten or more times. V gene TRBV10-3 combines with J gene TRBJ1-1; the D gene is possibly TRBD1 (5 bases). V was trimmed by 4 bases and J by 0 bases, leaving 9 bases between them. The CDR3 runs to 14 residues. Germline V CDR1 and CDR2: ENHRY, SYGVKD. The CDR3 loop is CAISGDGLNTEAFF. CDR3 DNA sequence: TGTGCCATCAGTGGGGACGGGCTGAACACTGAAGCTTTCTTT.

Many counts were recorded for this clonotype. This rearrangement joins TRBV27 to TRBJ1-4; the D is unclear. This CDR3 is 12 amino acids long. CDR1 MNHEY and CDR2 SMNVEV come from the germline V gene (reference sequence). Trimming took off 3 bases at V and 7 bases at J, with 6 bases between the two ends. This CDR3 reads CASSFWGEKLFF. The CDR3 DNA reads as TGTGCCAGCAGTTTCTGGGGTGAAAAACTGTTTTTT.

The J gene is TRBJ2-1, the V gene TRBV7-9, with 10 bases that match TRBD2. CDR1 is SEHNR, CDR2 FQNEAQ, per germline (reference sequence). V dropped 5 bases and J dropped 7; count of bases not matched to a gene: 14. The CDR3 contains 17 residues. CDR3: CASSPPPLAGADNEQFF. CDR3 sequence (DNA): TGTGCCAGCAGCCCCCCCCCTCTAGCGGGAGCTGATAATGAGCAGTTCTTC.

The rearrangement uses TRBV11-2 and TRBJ2-5; no firm D call. The CDR3 has 12 residues. CDR1 SGHAT and CDR2 FQNNGV come from the germline V gene. V dropped 5 bases and J dropped 4 bases, with 8 bases sitting between them. The CDR3 protein is CASSLYRETQYF. The CDR3 DNA reads TGTGCCAGCAGCCTCTACCGAGAGACCCAGTACTTC.

This clonotype was observed at least ten times. The V gene is TRBV7-2, the J gene TRBJ1-4, with D hard to call. The CDR3 contains 12 residues. Germline V gene data show CDR1 as SGHTA and CDR2 as FQGNSA. V gave up 1 base and J gave up 8 bases, with 5 bases separating them. The DNA of the CDR3 is TGTGCCAGCAGCTTAGATGGCGAAAAACTGTTTTTT. Its protein product is CASSLDGEKLFF.

This clonotype was observed many times. The chain uses TRBV2 and TRBJ2-7; tentative D call: TRBD1 (5 bases). There are 15 residues in the CDR3. Germline-derived CDR1 and CDR2 are SNHLY and FYNNEI. Trimming cost V 0 bases and J 5 bases, with 14 bases left between them. This CDR3 is CASSEALGASNEQYF. In nucleotides, the CDR3 is TGTGCCAGCAGTGAAGCGCTTGGGGCTTCCAACGAGCAGTACTTC.